Below, 17 T cell receptor beta chains from the same sample are listed, as sequenced in a study of chemoradiotherapy in HPV16-positive cancers (dated by TCRdb to between 2021 and 2024). The method was the immunoSEQ multiplex PCR assay. TCRdb retrieved this table from immuneACCESS and kept in-frame rearrangements only. Not all clones are present; in checked studies, unresolved V genes account for under half, and no reason is known for the remainder. The sample records 6,500 to 9,000 clones, roughly 82% of which are singletons. The ten largest clones take up over 5% of the sample. The sample here was tumor tissue, taken from a patient who underwent chemoradiotherapy. Receptor source: a human donor with HPV-associated anogenital cancer.

The J gene is TRBJ1-2, the V gene TRBV7-9; 9 bases map to TRBD1. Unmatched junction bases numbered 5, after V lost 3 bases and J lost 3 bases. The CDR3 covers 15 residues. Germline V CDR1 and CDR2: SEHNR, FQNEAQ (reference sequence). The CDR3 protein is CASSFGQGLDYGYTF. In DNA, the CDR3 is TGTGCCAGCAGCTTTGGACAGGGGCTCGACTATGGCTACACCTTC. The whole variable domain, remainder taken from reference TRBV7-9 and TRBJ1-2, is DTGVSQNPRHKITKRGQNVTFRCDPISEHNRLYWYRQTLGQGPEFLTYFQNEAQLEKSRLLSDRFSAERPKGSFSTLEIQRTEQGDSAMYLCASSFGQGLDYGYTFGSGTRLTVV.

DNA for the CDR3: TGTGCCAGCATGGGACAGGGGTCCCACGAGCAGTACTTC. It yields the protein CASMGQGSHEQYF. This rearrangement joins TRBV28 to TRBJ2-7; TRBD1 agrees at 10 bases. Losses at the gene ends were 7 bases for V and 5 bases for J; bases not matched to a gene: 5. Germline V gene sequence: CDR1 MDHEN, CDR2 SYDVKM. This CDR3 is built from 13 residues.

The chain combines TRBV11-3 with TRBJ2-3; 7 nucleotides match TRBD2. After removal of 4 bases from V and 7 bases from J, the junction contained 8 bases not matched to a gene. This CDR3 has 14 residues. The germline V gene encodes CDR1 SGHNT and CDR2 YENEEA. The CDR3 is CASSSPREGNTQYF. The CDR3 nucleotides are TGTGCCAGCAGCTCCCCCAGGGAGGGAAATACGCAGTATTTT.

This chain uses TRBV19 with TRBJ1-3; TRBD1 might be the D (5 bases). This CDR3 is 17 amino acids long. Germline CDR1 LNHDA, CDR2 SQIVND (reference sequence). Trimming stripped 3 bases from V and 0 bases from J, with 15 bases between. The CDR3 sequence: CASSIEGRPSSGNTIYF. DNA for the CDR3: TGTGCCAGTAGTATTGAGGGGAGACCGAGCTCTGGAAACACCATATATTTT.

This clone is a singleton in its sample. The rearrangement links TRBV12-5 to TRBJ2-6, with 8 bases fitting TRBD1. Germline assignment: CDR1 LGHNT and CDR2 FRNRAP. The CDR3 has 16 amino acids. With 7 bases clipped from V and 9 bases from J, the junction kept 14 bases outside the gene matches. CDR3 bases: TGTGCTAGTGCCCAGGGGGCGGACAGTCGGTACAACGTCCTGACTTTC. Its translation is CASAQGADSRYNVLTF.

The chain uses TRBV6-5 and TRBJ1-3; D not certain. CDR3 length: 15 residues. Germline V lookup: CDR1 MNHEY, CDR2 SVGAGI. V was trimmed by 3 bases and J by 4 bases, leaving 13 bases between them. The chain's CDR3 is CASSYGRGPGNTIYF. In DNA form, the CDR3 reads TGTGCCAGCAGTTATGGACGAGGGCCGGGAAACACCATATATTTT.

This clone was found a few times. J is TRBJ1-5 and V is TRBV6-5, with a possible D match to TRBD1 (5 bases). This CDR3 has 16 residues. Deletions cut 3 bases from V and 2 bases from J, with 14 bases between. The germline V gene has CDR1 MNHEY and CDR2 SVGAGI. This chain's CDR3 is CASSYRAGNRNQPQHF. The CDR3 bases are TGTGCCAGCAGTTATAGGGCAGGGAATCGCAATCAGCCCCAGCATTTT.

This chain links TRBV18 with TRBJ2-3; TRBD2 matches 9 bases. This CDR3 is 15 amino acids long. V shed 5 bases, J shed 2 bases, and the junction held 5 bases outside the gene matches. In germline, CDR1 is KGHSH, CDR2 LQKENI. The CDR3 DNA sequence: TGTGCCAGCTCAAGACTAGCGGAATACACAGATACGCAGTATTTT. It specifies CASSRLAEYTDTQYF.

This chain uses TRBV28 with TRBJ1-2, with TRBD1 identical over 9 bases. V lost 6 bases, J lost 3 bases, and 2 bases stayed unmatched. This CDR3 has 13 residues. Germline CDR1 and CDR2: MDHEN and SYDVKM. CDR3 coding DNA: TGTGCCAGCAGGACAGGGGGGGACTATGGCTACACCTTC. It codes for CASRTGGDYGYTF.

The chain recombines TRBV5-1 with TRBJ2-2; tentatively, D is TRBD1 (5 bases). Germline CDR1 SGHRS, CDR2 YFSETQ. The CDR3 has 14 amino acids. The V end lost 4 bases, the J end lost 5 bases, and 12 bases lay between the germline ends. CDR3 coding DNA: TGCGCCAGCAGCGGGCAGGGTAATACCGGGGAGCTGTTTTTT. Amino acid sequence: CASSGQGNTGELFF.

This chain links TRBV9 with TRBJ1-2, with D unresolved. Between the trimmed V and J ends, which lost 4 bases and 4 bases, there was a span of 14 bases. CDR3 size: 14 residues. Germline CDR1 reads SGDLS; CDR2 reads YYNGEE. The chain's CDR3 is CASSSSTNSYGYTF. The CDR3 region has the DNA TGTGCCAGCAGCTCTTCAACCAACTCCTATGGCTACACCTTC.

The chain is built from TRBV4-3 and TRBJ1-2; TRBD1 might be the D (5 bases). Per germline, CDR1 LGHNA and CDR2 YSLEER. There are 15 residues in the CDR3. Trimming took 0 bases from V and 3 from J, leaving 11 bases between them. The CDR3 protein is CASSQEIQGHYGYTF. In DNA, the CDR3 is TGCGCCAGCAGCCAAGAAATTCAGGGACACTATGGCTACACCTTC.

The chain recombines TRBV30 with TRBJ2-3; D remains ambiguous. CDR3 length: 14 residues. With 3 bases removed from V and 0 bases from J, the gap between germline ends came to 10 bases. Germline-derived CDR1 and CDR2 are GTSNPN and SVGIG (reference sequence). CDR3 amino acids: CAWRPAGSTDTQYF. Written as DNA, the CDR3 is TGTGCCTGGAGACCGGCAGGTAGCACAGATACGCAGTATTTT.

The chain links TRBV6-1 to TRBJ1-6; D not certain. Germline CDR1 reads MNHNS; CDR2 reads SASEGT. CDR3 length: 13 residues. Trimming took 7 bases from V and 0 from J, leaving 4 bases between them. CDR3 region: CASTGSYNSPLHF. The DNA for the CDR3 is TGTGCCAGCACAGGCTCCTATAATTCACCCCTCCACTTT.

This clone was counted a single time. The chain recombines TRBV4-3 with TRBJ2-1; TRBD2 agrees at 11 bases. Germline V gives CDR1 LGHNA, CDR2 YSLEER. The ends lost 1 base at V and 10 bases at J; junction bases unmatched: 12. The CDR3 covers 17 residues. The CDR3: CASSQGNPGLAAGEQFF. Written as DNA, the CDR3 is TGCGCCAGCAGCCAAGGGAATCCGGGACTAGCGGCTGGGGAGCAGTTCTTC.

This clone was detected once. The chain joins TRBV19 to TRBJ1-6; D remains unclear. The V end was cut by 1 base, the J end by 7 bases, with 20 bases between. The CDR3 is 18 residues long. The germline V gene has CDR1 LNHDA and CDR2 SQIVND (reference sequence). The CDR3 loop reads CASSIALTPLLGNSPLHF. As DNA, the CDR3 is TGTGCCAGTAGTATAGCCCTGACTCCGCTTTTAGGAAATTCACCCCTCCACTTT.

The genes are TRBV7-2 and TRBJ1-1, with 7 bases lining up with TRBD1. The CDR3 is 16 amino acids. Germline values: CDR1 SGHTA, CDR2 FQGNSA. The J segment lost 5 bases and the V segment lost 4 bases, leaving 13 bases of the junction unmatched. The CDR3 loop is CASSWSLGGAGTEAFF. CDR3 DNA: TGTGCCAGCAGCTGGAGCCTAGGGGGCGCGGGGACTGAAGCTTTCTTT.